Included here is one T cell receptor (beta chain) sequence, with context. Its antigen is not yet known. No base quality information exists; no much larger clone differs at one position. CD8 naive samples consisted of CD45RO-negative cells that were positively selected for CCR7, yielding a CD45RA+CCR7+ population without TemRA cells. Healthy HIV-negative adults with no recently reported acute infections or vaccinations were included as donors. Every donor was a Caucasian adult living in Nashville, Tennessee, USA. After blood collection by leukapheresis, PBMCs were isolated using Ficoll-Histopaque density gradient centrifugation and then cryopreserved in the vapor phase of liquid nitrogen. Purity and quantity of every magnetically sorted T cell population were checked by analytical flow cytometry. From each sorted fraction, genomic DNA was isolated and quantified by UV absorbance on a Nanodrop 2000c.

The record originates from a study of shared clonotypes between healthy human individuals (dated by TCRdb to 2018 to 2021). The study in broad terms: The cohort comprised two women and a few men aged 18 to 49 years. Blood TCR repertoires of 5 or 6 healthy adults were deeply sequenced to estimate repertoire size and the extent of clonotype sharing between individuals. For each donor, CD4 naive and CD4 memory were each run on three plates, CD8 naive on two plates, and CD8 memory on one plate. Between about 0.8 and 9 billion PBMCs per donor were obtained by leukapheresis. Libraries were prepared and TCR repertoires were sequenced by different laboratories using diverse techniques, in order to increase sequencing depth and limit assay-specific biases.

Using the deep immunoSEQ assay, multiplex PCR amplified TCR CDR3 regions from genomic DNA. For each cell subset, the extracted genomic DNA was distributed evenly across all wells of several immunoSEQ 96-well plates, and each plate served as one replicate. For sorted subsets, about 200 ng genomic DNA, equal to tens of thousands of T cell genomes, was loaded into each replicate PCR. The purified libraries were quantified using a Qubit 3.0 fluorometer, sized with a Bioanalyzer 2100, and then quantified again using the KAPA Library Quantification kit. Every immunoSEQ 96-well plate was sequenced on a separate single-read 150-cycle Illumina NextSeq 550 flow cell. Regarding the original processing steps: The immunoSEQ output contained only junctional sequences without quality scores, so filtering could not match that applied to full-length reads. Sequences were annotated with PyIR, a Python wrapper for IgBLAST v1.9, using IMGT germline references to assign V/J genes and CDR3. Reads were removed for weak V/J assignments (E-value above 1e-6), missing CDR3, stop codons, out-of-frame junctions, or ambiguous translated residues. A V3J clonotype was defined by an identical inferred V gene, J gene, and CDR3 amino acid sequence. Percentage overlap between repertoires was calculated by dividing the number of shared unique clonotypes by the size of the smaller repertoire. RTK rarefaction, the Chao1 estimator, and Recon v2.1 estimates of unobserved clonotypes were used to assess repertoire richness. Generation probabilities for all TCRbeta clonotypes obtained by the gDNA method from a few donors were computed using OLGA. Drawn from immuneACCESS, this table holds only the in-frame rearrangements with V and J called that TCRdb kept. Clones are partly lost; checked studies trace under half to an unresolved V gene and leave the rest unexplained. V, J and clone size reflect that table, while D and trimming were determined from the DNA. The sample table lists about 820,000 clones, roughly 92% of them with a count of one. The ten largest clones add up to more than 20% of the sample.

Deletion took 6 bases off V and 3 bases off J, with a span of 12 bases between the germline ends. Including the terminal cysteine and phenylalanine, the CDR3 comprises 15 residues. The retained sequence is limited to the CDR3, 45 bases, with the frame set at the first base. From the germline V gene, CDR1 is SGHVS and CDR2 is FQNEAQ. What the authors observed across the whole study: Around 5.4% of naive CD4, 3.5% of naive CD8, approximately 2.2% of memory CD4, and about 0.4% of memory CD8 clonotypes were shared across a few donors. Pairwise subsampling indicated that sequencing depth was expected to affect the degree of clonotype sharing among donors. Compared with non-shared clonotypes, clonotypes shared by all four sorted-subset donors had higher generation probabilities. Sampling was restricted to blood, and TCR repertoires in tissue are likely to differ from TCR repertoires in blood. The small number of donors limited the genetic and exposure-history diversity represented. Rarefaction of sorted-subset datasets indicated incomplete sequencing despite the large sequencing depth. Estimated clonotype richness was generally larger for naive than for memory subsets.

Input material: naive CD8+ T cells sorted from blood. The cell subset or site label on this specimen signifies: CD45RA+CCR7+. This receptor was taken from a young man in good health. The chain uses TRBV7-8 and TRBJ2-6; a confident D gene designation cannot be given. The DNA reads TGTGCCAGCAGTTCCAGCCCTGGTGGGGCCAACGTCCTGACTTTC. It is translated as CASSSSPGGANVLTF.